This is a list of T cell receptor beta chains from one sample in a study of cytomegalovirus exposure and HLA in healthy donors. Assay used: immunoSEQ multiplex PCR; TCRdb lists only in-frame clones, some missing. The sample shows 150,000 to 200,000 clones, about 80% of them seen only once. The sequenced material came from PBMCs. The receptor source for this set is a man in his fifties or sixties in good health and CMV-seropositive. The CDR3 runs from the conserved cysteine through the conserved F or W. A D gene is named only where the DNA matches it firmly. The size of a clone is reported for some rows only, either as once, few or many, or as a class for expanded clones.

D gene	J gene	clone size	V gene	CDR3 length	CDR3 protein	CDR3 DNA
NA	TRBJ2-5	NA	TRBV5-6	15	CASSLRPDYQETQYF	TGTGCCAGCAGCTTGAGGCCAGACTACCAAGAGACCCAGTACTTC
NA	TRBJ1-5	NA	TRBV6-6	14	CASSYDRSNQPQHF	TGTGCCAGCAGTTACGACAGAAGCAATCAGCCCCAGCATTTT
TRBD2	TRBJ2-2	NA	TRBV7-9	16	CASSPPNSGVTGELFF	TGTGCCAGCAGCCCCCCGAATAGCGGGGTCACCGGGGAGCTGTTTTTT
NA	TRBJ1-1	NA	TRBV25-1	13	CASSDRGNTEAFF	TGTGCCAGCAGCGACCGCGGGAACACTGAAGCTTTCTTT
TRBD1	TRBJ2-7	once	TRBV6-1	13	CASSERTGDEQYF	TGTGCCAGCAGTGAACGGACAGGGGACGAGCAGTACTTC
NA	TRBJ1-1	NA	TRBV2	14	CASPAGVTDTEAFF	TGTGCCAGCCCTGCGGGGGTGACGGACACTGAAGCTTTCTTT
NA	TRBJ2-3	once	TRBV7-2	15	CASSFFWGSTDTQYF	TGTGCCAGCAGCTTTTTTTGGGGCAGCACAGATACGCAGTATTTT
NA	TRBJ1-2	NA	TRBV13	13	CASSLEGNYGYTF	TGTGCCAGCAGCCTAGAGGGGAACTATGGCTACACCTTC
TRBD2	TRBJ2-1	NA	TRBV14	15	CASSPFGLATDEQFF	TGTGCCAGCAGCCCTTTTGGACTAGCCACAGATGAGCAGTTCTTC
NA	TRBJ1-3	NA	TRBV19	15	CATQRDYVDANTIYF	TGTGCCACCCAAAGGGACTACGTGGATGCGAACACCATATATTTT
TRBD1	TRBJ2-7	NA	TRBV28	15	CASSLVWTGINEQYF	TGTGCCAGCAGTTTAGTATGGACAGGGATAAACGAGCAGTACTTC
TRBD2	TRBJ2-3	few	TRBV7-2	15	CASSLIAGGADTQYF	TGTGCCAGCAGCTTAATAGCGGGGGGGGCAGATACGCAGTATTTT
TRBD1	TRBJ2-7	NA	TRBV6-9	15	CASSYSTGGLREQYF	TGTGCCAGCAGTTACTCCACAGGGGGACTTCGGGAGCAGTACTTC
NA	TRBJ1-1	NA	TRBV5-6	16	CASSLGAGTTGTEAFF	TGTGCCAGCAGCTTGGGGGCCGGGACAACTGGCACTGAAGCTTTCTTT
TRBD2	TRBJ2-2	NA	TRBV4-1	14	CASSVRGDTGELFF	TGCGCCAGCAGCGTGCGGGGGGACACCGGGGAGCTGTTTTTT
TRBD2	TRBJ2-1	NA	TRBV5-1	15	CASSKTSGANNEQFF	TGCGCCAGCAGCAAGACTAGCGGGGCAAACAATGAGCAGTTCTTC
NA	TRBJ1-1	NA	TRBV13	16	CASSSPSTGENTEAFF	TGTGCCAGCAGTTCACCCTCGACGGGAGAGAACACTGAAGCTTTCTTT
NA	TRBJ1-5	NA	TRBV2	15	CASSEGRALNQPQHF	TGTGCCAGCAGTGAGGGCAGGGCCCTCAATCAGCCCCAGCATTTT
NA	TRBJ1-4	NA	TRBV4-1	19	CASSQEFGTSGGVREKLFF	TGCGCCAGCAGCCAAGAATTCGGGACCTCTGGGGGGGTACGTGAAAAACTGTTTTTT
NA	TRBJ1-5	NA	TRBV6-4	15	CASSDSTAGYQPQHF	TGTGCCAGCAGTGACTCGACGGCAGGGTATCAGCCCCAGCATTTT
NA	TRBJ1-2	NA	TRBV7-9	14	CASSFTGTNYGYTF	TGTGCCAGCAGCTTTACCGGGACAAACTATGGCTACACCTTC
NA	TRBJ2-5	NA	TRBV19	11	CASIVCETQYF	TGTGCCAGTATAGTTTGCGAGACCCAGTACTTC
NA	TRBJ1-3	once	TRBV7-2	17	CASSLASQGSAGNTIYF	TGTGCCAGCAGCTTAGCATCGCAGGGGAGCGCTGGAAACACCATATATTTT
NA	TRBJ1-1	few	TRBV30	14	CAWSVVKSPPKAFF	TGTGCCTGGAGTGTTGTTAAGAGCCCACCTAAAGCTTTCTTT
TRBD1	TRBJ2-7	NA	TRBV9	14	CASSVYQGAREQYF	TGTGCCAGCAGCGTATATCAGGGGGCGCGTGAGCAGTACTTC
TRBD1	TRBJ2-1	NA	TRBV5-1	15	CASSGPGTGNNEQFF	TGCGCCAGCAGCGGCCCCGGGACAGGGAACAATGAGCAGTTCTTC
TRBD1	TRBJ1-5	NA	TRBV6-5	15	CASSIQQGANQPQHF	TGTGCCAGCAGCATCCAACAGGGGGCAAATCAGCCCCAGCATTTT
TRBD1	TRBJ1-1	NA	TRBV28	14	CASRYRGGSGEAFF	TGTGCCAGCAGATACAGGGGTGGGTCTGGTGAAGCTTTCTTT
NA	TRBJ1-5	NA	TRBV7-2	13	CASSDRGGQPQHF	TGTGCCAGCAGCGACCGGGGTGGCCAGCCCCAGCATTTT
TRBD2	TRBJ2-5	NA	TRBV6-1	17	CASSEKGGGAYQETQYF	TGTGCCAGCAGTGAAAAGGGCGGGGGGGCCTACCAAGAGACCCAGTACTTC
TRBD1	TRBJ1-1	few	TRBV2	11	CASSEGTGAFF	TGTGCCAGCAGTGAGGGGACAGGAGCTTTCTTT